A single T cell receptor (beta chain) is shown here with its context. Antigen: not known. This record comes from a study of cytomegalovirus exposure and HLA in healthy donors. The CDR3 runs 15 residues. The germline V gene encodes CDR1 MNHEY and CDR2 SVGAGI. The J segment lost 7 bases and the V segment lost 3 bases, leaving 6 bases of the junction unmatched. This PCR relied on a set of 60 Vbeta primers and 13 Jbeta primers. Generated by immunoSEQ multiplex PCR, the TCRdb table keeps only in-frame clones and is missing some. The table has roughly 130,000 clones, 75% to 85% seen once. General study results and limits: Across donors, presence/absence analyses took sequencing depth to be roughly uniform.

The rearrangement uses TRBV6-5 and TRBJ1-6, with 7 bases fitting TRBD1. This receptor was identified in a male donor in good health and CMV-seronegative. Sequencing was done on a sample of PBMCs. CDR3 sequence reads: CASSYHRGGNSPLHF. The CDR3, as DNA: TGTGCCAGCAGTTATCACAGGGGTGGCAATTCACCCCTCCACTTT.